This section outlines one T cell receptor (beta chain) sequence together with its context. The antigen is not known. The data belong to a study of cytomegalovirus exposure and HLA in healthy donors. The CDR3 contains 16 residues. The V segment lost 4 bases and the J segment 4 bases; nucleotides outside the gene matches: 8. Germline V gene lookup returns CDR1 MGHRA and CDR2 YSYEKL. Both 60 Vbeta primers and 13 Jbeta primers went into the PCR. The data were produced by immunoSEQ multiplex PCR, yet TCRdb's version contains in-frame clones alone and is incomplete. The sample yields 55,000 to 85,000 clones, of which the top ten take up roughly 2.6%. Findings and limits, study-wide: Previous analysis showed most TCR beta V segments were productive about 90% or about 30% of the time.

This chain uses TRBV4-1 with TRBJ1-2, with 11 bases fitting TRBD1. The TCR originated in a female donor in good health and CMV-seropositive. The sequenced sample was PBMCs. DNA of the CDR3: TGCGCCAGCAGCCGCGGACAGGGGGCGGAGGGCTATGGCTACACCTTC. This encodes CASSRGQGAEGYGYTF.